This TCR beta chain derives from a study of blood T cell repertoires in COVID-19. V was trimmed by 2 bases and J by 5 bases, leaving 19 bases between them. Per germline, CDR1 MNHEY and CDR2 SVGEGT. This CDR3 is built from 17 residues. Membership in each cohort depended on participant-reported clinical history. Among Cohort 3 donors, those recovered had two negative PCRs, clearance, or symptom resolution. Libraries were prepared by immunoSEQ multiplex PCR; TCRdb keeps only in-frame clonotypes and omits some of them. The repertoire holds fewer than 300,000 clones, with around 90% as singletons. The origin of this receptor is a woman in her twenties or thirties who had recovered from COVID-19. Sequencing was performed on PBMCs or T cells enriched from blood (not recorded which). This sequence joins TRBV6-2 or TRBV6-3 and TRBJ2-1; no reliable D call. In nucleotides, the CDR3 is TGTGCCAGCAGTTACCTCACGGCGCGAGGAAGGCACAATGAGCAGTTCTTC. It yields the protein CASSYLTARGRHNEQFF.